This T cell receptor (beta chain) originates from a study of shared clonotypes between healthy human individuals. Study-level background: There were three CD4 naive, three CD4 memory, two CD8 naive and one CD8 memory plates per donor. Study results and limitations: Among donors, the sharing of clonotypes was expected to be influenced by sequencing depth. Depth was large, yet rarefaction showed that sorted-subset sequencing was incomplete.

CD4+ cells yielded CD45RA+ naive and CD45RA-negative memory subsets. V was trimmed by 2 bases and J by 4 bases, leaving 11 bases between them. Germline CDR1 is MNHNS and CDR2 is SASEGT. The CDR3 totals 14 residues. This clone has only a few counts. Its specificity is not known. Using immunoSEQ multiplex PCR, the repertoire was profiled, and TCRdb retains in-frame clones only, with some absent. The repertoire holds 1,100,000 or so clones, with 78% as singletons. J is TRBJ1-1 and V is TRBV6-1; D might be TRBD1 (5 bases). Material: memory CD4+ T cells from PBMCs. Subset here: CD45RA-negative fraction. The TCR sequence derives from a man between 18 and 29 years old in good health. Some clones in this sample may be carry-over from other donors' samples. CDR3 sequence reads: CASSEWGRFTEAFF. The CDR3 DNA is TGTGCCAGCAGTGAATGGGGCAGGTTCACTGAAGCTTTCTTT.